This is a list of T cell receptor beta chains from one sample in a study of metastatic and nonmetastatic thyroid tumors. TCRdb re-called clones from the PCR reads using MiXCR. Here the sample spans 39,000 or so clones, about 45% being singletons. The material sequenced was tumor tissue. The receptors shown here come from a male donor with papillary thyroid cancer or a benign thyroid nodule (not recorded which). Some clones in this sample may be carry-over from other donors' samples. The CDR3 runs from the conserved cysteine through the conserved F or W. The D gene is left open where the match is weak. Size values are once, few and many counts, or a class for expanded clones, and some rows have none.

DNA | CDR3 | J | size | D | V
TGTGCCAGCAGTTTGACAGGGAACACTGAAGCTTTCTTT | CASSLTGNTEAFF | TRBJ1-1 | few | NA | TRBV6-5
TGCAGTGCTAGAGATGACAGGGTGGGAAACACCATATATTTT | CSARDDRVGNTIYF | TRBJ1-3 | NA | TRBD1 | TRBV20-1
TGTGCCAGTTCTCATCCCACAGGGGGCGCTGGGTCGAACACTGAAGCTTTCTTT | CASSHPTGGAGSNTEAFF | TRBJ1-1 | NA | TRBD1 | TRBV19
TGTGCCAGCAGTCGACAGGGCTTCTATGGCTACACCTTC | CASSRQGFYGYTF | TRBJ1-2 | NA | TRBD1 | TRBV6-1
TGTGCCAGCAGCGTAGCCACAACCGGGGAGCTGTTTTTT | CASSVATTGELFF | TRBJ2-2 | NA | NA | TRBV9
TGCAGTGCTCTCCGGGGCAAGACCTACGTGGATGAGCAGTTCTTC | CSALRGKTYVDEQFF | TRBJ2-1 | NA | NA | TRBV20-1
TGTGCCAGCTCACCAGAGACACACTGGGGTGGCTACACCTTC | CASSPETHWGGYTF | TRBJ1-2 | NA | NA | TRBV18
TGTGCCAGCAGCCAAGGGGGCTCGTACACTGAAGCTTTCTTT | CASSQGGSYTEAFF | TRBJ1-1 | NA | NA | TRBV3-1
TGCGCCAGCAGCTTGTCCGAAGAAAGCGCCTACGAGCAGTACTTC | CASSLSEESAYEQYF | TRBJ2-7 | NA | NA | TRBV5-1
TGTGCCAGCAGCCCCTTGGACAGGGGGAATTTGTTTTTT | CASSPLDRGNLFF | TRBJ2-2 | NA | TRBD1 | TRBV11-1
TGTGCCAGCAGCCGTCCTTTTAGCACAGATACGCAGTATTTT | CASSRPFSTDTQYF | TRBJ2-3 | NA | NA | TRBV11-2
TGTGCCAGCAGTTACTCGTGCGGGTCCGCCTACGAGCAGTACTTC | CASSYSCGSAYEQYF | TRBJ2-7 | NA | NA | TRBV6-2/TRBV6-3
TGTGCCACCAGTGATTTTAGCCTAGCGGGGGCCCAAGAGACCCAGTACTTC | CATSDFSLAGAQETQYF | TRBJ2-5 | few | TRBD2 | TRBV24-1
TGCGCCAGCAGCCAATTACAGGGGGAAAAACTGTTTTTT | CASSQLQGEKLFF | TRBJ1-4 | NA | TRBD1 | TRBV4-3
TGTGCCAGCATGGCGGCAGTAGCATCCTACGAGCAGTACTTC | CASMAAVASYEQYF | TRBJ2-7 | NA | NA | TRBV27
TGTGCCAGCAGTGAACTAGGGGAAAATCAGCCCCAGCATTTT | CASSELGENQPQHF | TRBJ1-5 | few | NA | TRBV6-1
TGTGCCAGCAGCTCTGGGACTAGCAGAGATACGCAGTATTTT | CASSSGTSRDTQYF | TRBJ2-3 | NA | TRBD2 | TRBV7-3
TGCGCCAGCAGGAGGGGACAGGGGGCGAACTATGGCTACACCTTC | CASRRGQGANYGYTF | TRBJ1-2 | few | TRBD1 | TRBV5-1
TGTGCCAGCAGTTTAAACGGGCAGTTGAACACTGAAGCTTTCTTT | CASSLNGQLNTEAFF | TRBJ1-1 | NA | NA | TRBV12-3/TRBV12-4
TGTGCCTGGAGTGGGGACCTCAATCAGCCCCAGCATTTT | CAWSGDLNQPQHF | TRBJ1-5 | NA | NA | TRBV30
TGTGCCAGCAGCTTAGGATCGCCAGGGGAGCAGTACTTC | CASSLGSPGEQYF | TRBJ2-7 | NA | NA | TRBV11-3
TGCGCCAGCAGCTTGGCCCCGGGGGCCGACTACGAGCAGTACTTC | CASSLAPGADYEQYF | TRBJ2-7 | NA | NA | TRBV5-1
TGCAGTGCTAGAGATGAATCTAGCGGGAGCACAGATACGCAGTATTTT | CSARDESSGSTDTQYF | TRBJ2-3 | NA | TRBD2 | TRBV20-1
TGTGCCAGCAGTTCCTCCCTATACTCCTCCTACAATGAGCAGTTCTTC | CASSSSLYSSYNEQFF | TRBJ2-1 | NA | NA | TRBV27
TGTGCCAGCAGACGGGGGACAGGAGGCACCACCTCTGGAAATTCACCCCTCCACTTT | CASRRGTGGTTSGNSPLHF | TRBJ1-6 | many | TRBD1 | TRBV6-2/TRBV6-3
TGCAGTGCCATAACAGGGGGCGCGGAAAAACTGTTTTTT | CSAITGGAEKLFF | TRBJ1-4 | few | TRBD1 | TRBV20-1
TGTGCCAGCAGTCTCGGTGGGGGAGGGGGGTACGAGCAGTACTTC | CASSLGGGGGYEQYF | TRBJ2-7 | few | NA | TRBV12-3/TRBV12-4
TGTGCCAGCAGCACCTATGACAATGAGCAGTTCTTC | CASSTYDNEQFF | TRBJ2-1 | few | NA | TRBV9
TGTGCCAGTAGTGCGGACAGGGGGGTCTCGAGCAATCAGCCCCAGCATTTT | CASSADRGVSSNQPQHF | TRBJ1-5 | NA | TRBD1 | TRBV19
TGTGCCAGCAGTCCCCCGGGATCCTACGAGCAGTACTTC | CASSPPGSYEQYF | TRBJ2-7 | few | NA | TRBV6-1
TGCAGTGCTAGAGATATAACAGGGGGAGTCTCTGGAAACACCATATATTTT | CSARDITGGVSGNTIYF | TRBJ1-3 | NA | TRBD1 | TRBV20-1
TGCGCCACCAGCCTAAAAGACAGTACCTCCAGCGGCTACACCTTC | CATSLKDSTSSGYTF | TRBJ1-2 | NA | NA | TRBV4-1
TGTGCCAGCAGCGTAGGGGTTAGCGGGATATCCGAGCAGTACTTC | CASSVGVSGISEQYF | TRBJ2-7 | few | TRBD2 | TRBV9
TGCGCCAGCAGCCTGGACGGCATGAACACTGAAGCTTTCTTT | CASSLDGMNTEAFF | TRBJ1-1 | NA | NA | TRBV5-1
TGTGCCAGCAGTGATCAGACAGGGAGTGGGGCCAACGTCCTGACTTTC | CASSDQTGSGANVLTF | TRBJ2-6 | few | TRBD1 | TRBV6-1
TGTGCCTGGAGTGTAGCTGGTGGGGCTGAAGCTTTCTTT | CAWSVAGGAEAFF | TRBJ1-1 | NA | NA | TRBV30
TGTGCCAGCAGCGTAGAAAGGACAGGGGTTGGCACCGGGGAGCTGTTTTTT | CASSVERTGVGTGELFF | TRBJ2-2 | NA | TRBD1 | TRBV9
TGTGCCTGGAGTGTGACCGTCACTGAAGCTTTCTTT | CAWSVTVTEAFF | TRBJ1-1 | NA | NA | TRBV30
TGTGCCAGCTCAGGAAGGACAGGACTCATGAACACTGAAGCTTTCTTT | CASSGRTGLMNTEAFF | TRBJ1-1 | NA | TRBD1 | TRBV18
TGTGCCAGCAGCCGAACAGGGGACAATCAGCCCCAGCATTTT | CASSRTGDNQPQHF | TRBJ1-5 | few | TRBD1 | TRBV3-1
TGTGCCAGCAGGCTGGGATCGAACGAGCAGTACTTC | CASRLGSNEQYF | TRBJ2-7 | NA | NA | TRBV11-2
TGCGCCAGCAGCCCGGGGGGGGGATCCTACGAGCAGTACTTC | CASSPGGGSYEQYF | TRBJ2-7 | NA | TRBD2 | TRBV4-3
TGTGCCAGCGGCTCCGGTCCTTGGGACGGTGACGTGGAGCAGTACTTC | CASGSGPWDGDVEQYF | TRBJ2-7 | few | NA | TRBV28
TGCGCCAGCAGTATTTCGGGAGACACCTACAATGAGCAGTTCTTC | CASSISGDTYNEQFF | TRBJ2-1 | NA | NA | TRBV5-1
TGCGCCAGCAGCCAAGATTGGGTTTTCACAGATACGCAGTATTTT | CASSQDWVFTDTQYF | TRBJ2-3 | NA | NA | TRBV4-1
TGTGCCAGCAGTGCTACAGGGGTAATTTCACCCCTCCACTTT | CASSATGVISPLHF | TRBJ1-6 | few | TRBD1 | TRBV6-1
TGTGCCAGCAGCCAAGAGTGGGAGGCTCTGGGGACCCAGCATTTT | CASSQEWEALGTQHF | TRBJ1-5 | few | NA | TRBV4-2
TGCGCCAGCAGTGAGTCGACTAGCGGGAGGGCGAACACCGGGGAGCTGTTTTTT | CASSESTSGRANTGELFF | TRBJ2-2 | NA | TRBD2 | TRBV10-1
TGTGCCAGCGGACACACCGGGGAGCTGTTTTTT | CASGHTGELFF | TRBJ2-2 | NA | NA | TRBV12-3/TRBV12-4